The 7 T cell receptor beta chains below come from one sample, sequenced in a study of control samples from healthy donors and cancer patients (dated by TCRdb to 2018 to 2020). Preparation of the library involved the immunoSEQ multiplex PCR assay. What TCRdb holds here is the immuneACCESS table cut down to in-frame rearrangements. Part of the clones is not present; checked against another copy, under half of the missing clones reflect an unresolved V gene, and the others are unexplained. This sample lists some 100,000 clones; 79% were detected once. Roughly a tenth of the sample comes from the top ten. The specimen was blood. Receptors originate from a woman in her thirties in good health.

The V gene is TRBV5-1, the J gene TRBJ2-7, with TRBD1 identical over 9 bases. The CDR3 extends over 15 amino acids. Germline V gene data show CDR1 as SGHRS and CDR2 as YFSETQ. The trim removed 4 bases at V and 6 bases at J, leaving 11 bases unmatched. CDR3 bases: TGCGCCAGCAGCGCGGGGGACAGGGCAAATCCCGAGCAGTACTTC. Translation: CASSAGDRANPEQYF.

This clone was recorded a few times. V is TRBV10-3 and J is TRBJ1-1; 7 bases fit TRBD1. Losses at the gene ends were 0 bases for V and 1 base for J; bases not matched to a gene: 5. The germline gives CDR1 ENHRY, CDR2 SYGVKD. There are 16 residues in the CDR3. CDR3 nucleotides: TGTGCCATCAGTGAGTCCCCGACAGGGACGAACACTGAAGCTTTCTTT. It translates to CAISESPTGTNTEAFF.

The chain uses TRBV7-2 and TRBJ1-2, with D perhaps TRBD1 (5 bases). The CDR3 sequence is 14 residues long. Germline V gene data show CDR1 as SGHTA and CDR2 as FQGNSA. The V end lost 8 bases, the J end lost 1 base, and 14 bases lay between the germline ends. The CDR3 DNA follows: TGTGCCAGCTCAGAGGGCGGGGGTAACTATGGCTACACCTTC. Its translation: CASSEGGGNYGYTF.

V and J are TRBV7-6 and TRBJ2-1, with TRBD2 matching 7 bases. CDR1 SGHVS and CDR2 FNYEAQ come from the germline V gene. V was pared by 7 bases and J by 8 bases, with 14 bases of the junction left unmatched. The CDR3 has 15 residues. The CDR3 DNA reads as TGTGCCAGCACCCCGCGGGGGTCATCGAGTGATGAGCAGTTCTTC. Translating it yields CASTPRGSSSDEQFF.

The genes are TRBV10-2 and TRBJ1-1; TRBD1 matches at 7 bases. The J segment lost 6 bases and the V segment lost 6 bases, leaving 4 bases of the junction unmatched. The CDR3 is 12 amino acids. In germline, CDR1 is WSHSY, CDR2 SAAADI. The CDR3 bases are TGCGCCAGCAGCAGACAGGGCTCTGAAGCTTTCTTT. This sequence encodes CASSRQGSEAFF.

The rearrangement joins TRBV5-1 to TRBJ2-7, with 10 bases aligning to TRBD2. From germline, CDR1 is SGHRS and CDR2 YFSETQ. The CDR3 has 15 residues. The junction had 4 bases not matched to a gene; V was cut back by 0 bases and J by 4 bases. In nucleotides, the CDR3 is TGCGCCAGCAGCTTGGTAGCGGGGGGAGGTTACGAGCAGTACTTC. It yields the protein CASSLVAGGGYEQYF. The variable domain in full, with the rest retrieved from reference TRBV5-1 and TRBJ2-7, is KAGVTQTPRYLIKTRGQQVTLSCSPISGHRSVSWYQQTPGQGLQFLFEYFSETQRNKGNFPGRFSGRQFSNSRSEMNVSTLELGDSALYLCASSLVAGGGYEQYFGPGTRLTVT.

V is TRBV5-1 and J is TRBJ1-2; 7 nucleotides agree with TRBD1. The CDR3 is made up of 15 amino acids. V lost 4 bases and J lost 0; bases outside the gene matches: 6. Germline V gene data show CDR1 as SGHRS and CDR2 as YFSETQ. CDR3 nucleotide sequence: TGCGCCAGCAGCCCGGGGACAGCAACTAACTATGGCTACACCTTC. It specifies CASSPGTATNYGYTF.